The following is a TCR beta chain sequence with its context. The record originates from a study of T cell responses to AZD1222 COVID-19 vaccine. Sequencing was performed with immunoSEQ multiplex PCR; in TCRdb, only in-frame clones are kept and a portion is missing. The sample shows 150,000 or so clones, about 90% of them seen only once. The sequence was collected from an adult who received the AZD1222 COVID-19 vaccine. The source material was peripheral blood, sampled 28 days after the second AZD1222 dose.

The CDR3 bases are TGTGCCAGCAGCTTTGGTCCGCGAACCTTGAGGCAGCCCCAGCATTTT. This codes for CASSFGPRTLRQPQHF. The chain is built from TRBV5-8 and TRBJ1-5; no firm D call. The germline V gene encodes CDR1 SGHTS and CDR2 YDEGEE. The CDR3 totals 16 residues. V lost 2 bases to trimming and J lost 7 bases, with 19 bases between them.